Listed below are T cell receptor beta chains from one sample, sequenced in a study of a mutant IDH1 vaccine in newly diagnosed glioma. Clones were sequenced by immunoSEQ multiplex PCR, and TCRdb holds only the in-frame ones, with some missing. Of approximately 81,000 clones listed, 65% to 90% were seen once; the top ten hold 2% to 2.5%. Their antigens are not known. The material was PBMCs, obtained from a glioma patient whose treatment included an IDH1 peptide vaccine. The source is a man aged 30 to 39 with glioma. Some clones in this sample may be carry-over from other donors' samples. Each CDR3 is given with its conserved first and last residue. The order of the fields is V gene, D gene, J gene, CDR3 protein. D genes are given only for firm matches.

V gene: TRBV18
D gene: .
J gene: TRBJ2-3
CDR3 protein: CASSTVISLGDTQYF

V gene: TRBV4-2
D gene: .
J gene: TRBJ1-1
CDR3 protein: CASSQEVEGTNTEAFF

V gene: TRBV7-9
D gene: .
J gene: TRBJ2-3
CDR3 protein: CASSLEGLATDTQYF

V gene: TRBV9
D gene: .
J gene: TRBJ2-2
CDR3 protein: CASSPARGDTGELFF

V gene: TRBV5-4
D gene: .
J gene: TRBJ2-3
CDR3 protein: CASSLPRAHTQYF

V gene: TRBV2
D gene: TRBD2
J gene: TRBJ2-3
CDR3 protein: CASSWTSGARTDTQYF

V gene: TRBV19
D gene: .
J gene: TRBJ1-6
CDR3 protein: CASSSGLGNSPLHF

V gene: TRBV9
D gene: .
J gene: TRBJ1-1
CDR3 protein: CASSVRVNTEAFF

V gene: TRBV4-1
D gene: .
J gene: TRBJ2-4
CDR3 protein: CASSSTKHLNIQYF

V gene: TRBV28
D gene: .
J gene: TRBJ1-1
CDR3 protein: CASRRDPNTEAFF

V gene: TRBV6-5
D gene: .
J gene: TRBJ2-2
CDR3 protein: CASSSSGLPRIF

V gene: TRBV10-3
D gene: .
J gene: TRBJ1-6
CDR3 protein: CAISESGDPLHF

V gene: TRBV27
D gene: .
J gene: TRBJ2-1
CDR3 protein: CASMRKGGGSYNEQFF

V gene: TRBV5-1
D gene: TRBD1
J gene: TRBJ2-7
CDR3 protein: CASSRPGTGPHEQYF

V gene: TRBV4-1
D gene: .
J gene: TRBJ1-2
CDR3 protein: CASSPTGYGYTF

V gene: TRBV7-9
D gene: .
J gene: TRBJ1-3
CDR3 protein: CASSPLTGFPGNTIYF

V gene: TRBV5-1
D gene: .
J gene: TRBJ2-7
CDR3 protein: CASSLVAPQYEQYF

V gene: TRBV2
D gene: .
J gene: TRBJ1-1
CDR3 protein: CASSYNPRNTEAFF

V gene: TRBV9
D gene: TRBD2
J gene: TRBJ2-5
CDR3 protein: CASSVTSGEETQYF

V gene: TRBV19
D gene: TRBD1
J gene: TRBJ1-2
CDR3 protein: CASSIEGQVLDGYTF

V gene: TRBV19
D gene: .
J gene: TRBJ2-3
CDR3 protein: CASSTGRLGVTDTQYF

V gene: TRBV18
D gene: TRBD1
J gene: TRBJ1-4
CDR3 protein: CASSPQQGVGEKLFF

V gene: TRBV7-2
D gene: TRBD1
J gene: TRBJ1-3
CDR3 protein: CASSLAPPGQDNTIYF

V gene: TRBV9
D gene: TRBD2
J gene: TRBJ2-1
CDR3 protein: CASSVRAGVLGEQFF

V gene: TRBV27
D gene: .
J gene: TRBJ2-2
CDR3 protein: CASSLNRDYTGELFF

V gene: TRBV15
D gene: .
J gene: TRBJ1-5
CDR3 protein: CATSPDSYSNQPQHF

V gene: TRBV2
D gene: .
J gene: TRBJ1-5
CDR3 protein: CASGRVSSNQPQHF

V gene: TRBV7-9
D gene: TRBD1
J gene: TRBJ1-4
CDR3 protein: CASSLYRGTGGNEKLFF

V gene: TRBV16
D gene: .
J gene: TRBJ1-2
CDR3 protein: CASSQSRGNVYGYTF

V gene: TRBV9
D gene: .
J gene: TRBJ1-5
CDR3 protein: CASSVDSLNQPQHF

V gene: TRBV7-2
D gene: TRBD1
J gene: TRBJ2-3
CDR3 protein: CASSSTGGSGDTQYF

V gene: TRBV7-9
D gene: TRBD1
J gene: TRBJ1-2
CDR3 protein: CASSPTRDRGSEGYTF

V gene: TRBV19
D gene: .
J gene: TRBJ2-4
CDR3 protein: CASSNQGAKNIQYF

V gene: TRBV15
D gene: TRBD2
J gene: TRBJ2-1
CDR3 protein: CATSISGAPSSYNEQFF

V gene: TRBV10-3
D gene: TRBD1
J gene: TRBJ2-1
CDR3 protein: CAISELEQGNEQFF

V gene: TRBV21-1
D gene: .
J gene: TRBJ2-5
CDR3 protein: CASCRDSGQETQYF

V gene: TRBV9
D gene: TRBD2
J gene: TRBJ2-5
CDR3 protein: CASSATSAQETQYF

V gene: TRBV18
D gene: .
J gene: TRBJ1-6
CDR3 protein: CASSPGGAYNSPLHF

V gene: TRBV5-6
D gene: .
J gene: TRBJ1-3
CDR3 protein: CASSSGGGFSGNTIYF

V gene: TRBV6-5
D gene: TRBD1
J gene: TRBJ1-1
CDR3 protein: CASRRDRANTEAFF

V gene: TRBV5-6
D gene: .
J gene: TRBJ2-4
CDR3 protein: CASSLQGPWPKNIQYF

V gene: TRBV7-2
D gene: TRBD1
J gene: TRBJ1-1
CDR3 protein: CASSSRTGNSAEAFF

V gene: TRBV5-4
D gene: .
J gene: TRBJ1-1
CDR3 protein: CASSLVDSPKAFF

V gene: TRBV2
D gene: .
J gene: TRBJ1-5
CDR3 protein: CASTGENNQPQHF

V gene: TRBV11-2
D gene: .
J gene: TRBJ1-1
CDR3 protein: CASSLDPNTEAFF

V gene: TRBV19
D gene: TRBD1
J gene: TRBJ1-5
CDR3 protein: CASLDRGRGKDQPQHF

V gene: TRBV30
D gene: TRBD1
J gene: TRBJ1-3
CDR3 protein: CAWNDPGQGGNTIYF

V gene: TRBV14
D gene: .
J gene: TRBJ1-6
CDR3 protein: CASSQGRRNNSPLHF

V gene: TRBV7-2
D gene: .
J gene: TRBJ2-5
CDR3 protein: CASNTLRGETQYF

V gene: TRBV11-2
D gene: TRBD2
J gene: TRBJ2-5
CDR3 protein: CASSLVGSGRAEETQYF

V gene: TRBV2
D gene: .
J gene: TRBJ2-5
CDR3 protein: CASTRQPGETQYF

V gene: TRBV5-5
D gene: .
J gene: .
CDR3 protein: CASSRGTDPSYEQYF

V gene: TRBV7-9
D gene: .
J gene: TRBJ1-1
CDR3 protein: CASSPRGSDTEAFF

V gene: TRBV6-5
D gene: TRBD1
J gene: TRBJ2-1
CDR3 protein: CASSRQGPHNEQFF

V gene: TRBV4-1
D gene: .
J gene: TRBJ2-2
CDR3 protein: CASSQEGPGELFF